These 31 T cell receptor beta chains were all obtained from the same sample, sequenced in a study of T cells in Graves' hyperthyroidism and ophthalmopathy. Researchers took RNA transcripts and amplified the TCR beta CDR3 regions from them. Carried out on the TCR CDR3, a first-round RT-PCR used the HTBI primer set. TCRdb re-derived calls from the multiplex PCR reads in MiXCR, one entry per CDR3 protein. Of 350,000 or so distinct CDR3 sequences listed, about 18% are singletons. What was sequenced was blood. The receptors were gathered from a woman aged 25 to 39 with Graves' hyperthyroidism that later progressed to Graves' ophthalmopathy.

The chain has TRBV11-2 and TRBJ2-1; 9 bases line up with TRBD2. CDR3 length equals 15 residues. Germline lookup yields CDR1 SGHAT and CDR2 FQNNGV. With V trimmed by 4 bases and J by 7 bases, 8 bases remained unmatched. CDR3 nucleotides: TGTGCCAGCAGCTGGCTAGCGGGGTCTGTTAATGAGCAGTTCTTC. Protein product: CASSWLAGSVNEQFF.

This clonotype was seen more than once but under ten times. This rearrangement joins TRBV20-1 to TRBJ2-7; D ambiguous. Germline V gene lookup returns CDR1 DFQATT and CDR2 SNEGSKA (reference sequence). Trimming cost V 0 bases and J 1 base, with 4 bases left between them. The CDR3 runs to 12 residues. CDR3 sequence reads: CSARDRSYEQYF. Here the CDR3 DNA reads TGCAGTGCTAGAGACAGATCCTACGAGCAGTACTTC.

This clonotype appeared a few times. The chain combines TRBV27 with TRBJ2-7; D gene uncertain. From germline, CDR1 is MNHEY and CDR2 SMNVEV (reference sequence). The CDR3 totals 15 residues. Trimming shortened V by 2 bases and J by 4 bases, and 15 bases separated the two germline ends. The CDR3, as DNA: TGTGCCAGCAGTTTAAGTGCGGCAGAGACTTACGAGCAGTACTTC. It yields the protein CASSLSAAETYEQYF.

In this sample, this clonotype turned up many times. J is TRBJ2-1 and V is TRBV9; 10 positions agree with TRBD2. V was clipped by 1 base and J by 9 bases; unmatched bases: 7. Germline loops: CDR1 SGDLS, CDR2 YYNGEE. The CDR3 has 15 amino acids. The CDR3 bases are TGTGCCAGCAGCGTAACTAGCGGGATGTCTCGTGAGCAGTTCTTC. The encoded protein is CASSVTSGMSREQFF. The full variable domain, rest sourced from reference TRBV9 and TRBJ2-1, is DSGVTQTPKHLITATGQRVTLRCSPRSGDLSVYWYQQSLDQGLQFLIQYYNGEERAKGNILERFSAQQFPDLHSELNLSSLELGDSALYFCASSVTSGMSREQFFGPGTRLTVL.

This chain joins TRBV20-1 and TRBJ1-2; the D gene is possibly TRBD1 (6 bases). The germline CDR1 and CDR2 sequences are DFQATT and SNEGSKA (reference sequence). V was trimmed by 4 bases and J by 4 bases, leaving 16 bases between them. The CDR3 runs 14 residues. CDR3 DNA: TGCAGTGCTACGGACAGTTTTTCAACCTATGGCTACACCTTC. This translates into CSATDSFSTYGYTF.

This clonotype has ten or more counts. The rearrangement links TRBV19 to TRBJ2-1, with TRBD1 as a possible D gene (5 bases). This CDR3 is 13 amino acids long. Germline lookup yields CDR1 LNHDA and CDR2 SQIVND (reference sequence). V was pared by 9 bases and J by 8 bases, with 17 bases between. The CDR3 sequence is CASRRREGDEQFF. CDR3 coding DNA: TGTGCCAGCCGGCGCAGGGAAGGGGATGAGCAGTTCTTC.

This chain joins TRBV20-1 and TRBJ2-1; 12 nucleotides line up with TRBD2. The CDR3 covers 13 residues. V shed 7 bases and J 8 bases; nucleotides not matched to a gene: 6. The germline gives CDR1 DFQATT, CDR2 SNEGSKA (reference sequence). In DNA, the CDR3 is TGCAGTGGGTGGACTAGCGGGGCGGATGAGCAGTTCTTC. Protein product: CSGWTSGADEQFF.

This CDR3 is CASSPPPGLAGDTKNIQYF. The CDR3 bases are TGTGCCAGCAGCCCCCCCCCGGGACTAGCGGGCGATACCAAAAACATTCAGTACTTC. This sequence joins TRBV11-3 and TRBJ2-4; TRBD2 matches 12 bases. The CDR3 length is 19 residues. The trim removed 5 bases at V and 2 bases at J, leaving 13 bases unmatched. Germline V gene lookup returns CDR1 SGHNT and CDR2 YENEEA.

In its sample, this clonotype was seen many times. The gene calls are TRBV7-2 and TRBJ2-3; D remains ambiguous. From germline, CDR1 is SGHTA and CDR2 FQGNSA. The CDR3 is made up of 12 amino acids. Deletions cut 5 bases from V and 2 bases from J, with 5 bases between. CDR3 in DNA: TGTGCCAGCAGCCAAGACACAGATACGCAGTATTTT. Translated: CASSQDTDTQYF.

This clonotype was detected ten times or more. The chain has TRBV2 and TRBJ1-2; D is unresolved. CDR1 is SNHLY, CDR2 FYNNEI, per germline. This CDR3 has 14 amino acids. V dropped 5 bases and J dropped 1 base, with 11 bases sitting between them. DNA for the CDR3: TGTGCCAGCAGTAAGGGTGCCAATAACTATGGCTACACCTTC. Its protein is CASSKGANNYGYTF.

The rearrangement joins TRBV5-8 to TRBJ2-7; TRBD2 is a possible D gene (6 bases). The germline V gene encodes CDR1 SGHTS and CDR2 YDEGEE. The CDR3 is 14 residues long. Trimming stripped 0 bases from V and 3 bases from J, with 10 bases between. CDR3 coding DNA: TGTGCCAGCAGCTTGGAGGGCGGGGACTACGAGCAGTACTTC. This sequence encodes CASSLEGGDYEQYF.

This clonotype occurred many times. The V call is TRBV6-5, the J call TRBJ2-7, with D tentatively TRBD1 (6 bases). V dropped 1 base and J dropped 1 base, with 11 bases sitting between them. Per the germline V gene, CDR1 is MNHEY and CDR2 is SVGAGI. The CDR3 covers 15 residues. The CDR3 region is CASSYLQGFSYEQYF. The CDR3 DNA reads TGTGCCAGCAGTTACTTACAGGGTTTTTCCTACGAGCAGTACTTC.

At least ten counts were recorded for this clonotype. V gene TRBV6-5 combines with J gene TRBJ2-1, with D possibly TRBD1 on 5 matching bases. Germline V gene sequence: CDR1 MNHEY, CDR2 SVGAGI. With 3 bases removed from V and 4 bases from J, the gap between germline ends came to 13 bases. This CDR3 contains 15 residues. CDR3 residues: CASSYGWGPYNEQFF. CDR3 bases: TGTGCCAGCAGTTATGGCTGGGGCCCGTACAATGAGCAGTTCTTC.

The chain links TRBV7-9 to TRBJ2-6; perhaps TRBD1 as D (5 bases). The CDR3 is 17 amino acids. Germline V gives CDR1 SEHNR, CDR2 FQNEAQ (reference sequence). The V end was cut by 2 bases, the J end by 0 bases, with 11 bases between. CDR3 in amino acids: CASSLQGLRSGANVLTF. CDR3 DNA: TGTGCCAGCAGCTTACAGGGTCTACGCTCTGGGGCCAACGTCCTGACTTTC.

This clonotype was counted ten times or more. This chain links TRBV19 with TRBJ2-7, with 7 bases fitting TRBD1. Per germline, CDR1 LNHDA and CDR2 SQIVND (reference sequence). The CDR3 covers 16 residues. The V gene end was trimmed by 3 bases and the J gene end by 2 bases; junction bases not matched to a gene: 10. Here the CDR3 DNA reads TGTGCCAGTAGTATTGGTTTACAGGGGACGACCTACGAGCAGTACTTC. It translates to CASSIGLQGTTYEQYF.

This clonotype was counted ten times or more. CDR3 residues: CASSHPGGTSGRGEQFF. The DNA of the CDR3 is TGTGCCAGCAGCCATCCCGGCGGGACTAGCGGGAGGGGTGAGCAGTTCTTC. The V and J genes are TRBV11-2 and TRBJ2-1; 16 positions match TRBD2. The CDR3 spans 17 residues. Looked up from germline, CDR1 is SGHAT and CDR2 is FQNNGV. V lost 5 bases, J lost 9 bases, and 10 bases stayed unmatched.

In regard to this clonotype: This sequence may be a read error, since a much larger clone differs from it by one base. V usage is TRBV20-1 and J usage is TRBJ2-7; 10 bases fit TRBD2. Unmatched junction bases numbered 13, after V lost 7 bases and J lost 7 bases. Looked up from germline, CDR1 is DFQATT and CDR2 is SNEGSKA (reference sequence). The CDR3 has 14 amino acids. DNA of the CDR3: TGCAGTGTTAAAGCGGGAGGGGGTAGCAATGAGCAGTACTTC. This encodes CSVKAGGGSNEQYF.

The table lists this clonotype with many counts. The chain joins TRBV7-9 to TRBJ2-7; TRBD2 matches 7 bases. J was trimmed by 0 bases and V by 5 bases; bases with no gene match: 7. The CDR3 extends over 15 amino acids. CDR1 is SEHNR, CDR2 FQNEAQ, per germline (reference sequence). As DNA, the CDR3 is TGTGCCAGCAGCGACGTCCCTAGCGGCTCCTACGAGCAGTACTTC. Amino acids: CASSDVPSGSYEQYF.

Only one count was recorded for this clonotype. This could be a read error, since a much larger clone is one nucleotide away. In DNA form, the CDR3 reads TGTGCCAGCAGTGTGTGCGCGGGAGCCTACGAGCAGTACTTC. This translates into CASSVCAGAYEQYF. V gene TRBV6-1 combines with J gene TRBJ2-7; 7 positions match TRBD2. The CDR3 extends over 14 amino acids. With 4 bases clipped from V and 2 bases from J, the junction kept 5 bases outside the gene matches. The germline V gene has CDR1 MNHNS and CDR2 SASEGT.

This clonotype was picked up many times. This sequence joins TRBV3-1 and TRBJ2-5; perhaps TRBD2 as D (5 bases). Germline values: CDR1 LGHDT, CDR2 YNNKEL (reference sequence). Trimming left V 1 base short and J 4 bases short, with 10 bases between. The CDR3 spans 14 residues. The CDR3 sequence is CASSQGPAGETQYF. The CDR3 DNA sequence: TGTGCCAGCAGCCAAGGACCTGCGGGAGAGACCCAGTACTTC.

The table lists this clonotype with many counts. The CDR3 protein is CASTLGWQGIREQYF. The CDR3 DNA reads as TGTGCCAGCACTCTGGGGTGGCAGGGCATTCGCGAGCAGTACTTC. V and J are TRBV28 and TRBJ2-7; D is possibly TRBD1 (5 bases). From germline, CDR1 is MDHEN and CDR2 SYDVKM. The V and J ends lost 7 bases and 6 bases respectively, with 22 bases between them. CDR3 length equals 15 residues.

The table lists this clonotype with many counts. The V call is TRBV27, the J call TRBJ2-7, with D perhaps given as TRBD1 or TRBD2 (5 bases each). The germline CDR1 and CDR2 sequences are MNHEY and SMNVEV (reference sequence). The CDR3 runs to 17 residues. V lost 4 bases and J lost 3, with 22 bases in between. CDR3 DNA: TGTGCCAGCAGTTGGGGCGAACCAGGGAGCCGTTTCTACGAGCAGTACTTC. Translated, it gives CASSWGEPGSRFYEQYF.

This clonotype was counted a few times. The chain uses TRBV30 and TRBJ2-3; the D gene is possibly TRBD2 (5 bases). Trimming took off 3 bases at V and 0 bases at J, with 16 bases between the two ends. The germline CDR1 and CDR2 sequences are GTSNPN and SVGIG (reference sequence). This CDR3 is built from 16 residues. CDR3 residues: CAWSPRTLSSTDTQYF. In DNA, the CDR3 is TGTGCCTGGAGCCCTCGGACTCTTTCTAGCACAGATACGCAGTATTTT.

The chain links TRBV4-3 to TRBJ2-2; 8 bases map to TRBD1. From germline, CDR1 is LGHNA and CDR2 YSLEER. The CDR3 totals 16 residues. V dropped 1 base and J dropped 6; count of bases not matched to a gene: 7. The CDR3 spells CASSQVRGQRAGELFF. The CDR3 DNA sequence: TGCGCCAGCAGCCAAGTCAGGGGGCAGAGGGCCGGGGAGCTGTTTTTT.

In its sample, this clonotype was seen many times. The J gene is TRBJ2-7, the V gene TRBV10-2, with TRBD1 identical over 11 bases. Germline V gene data show CDR1 as WSHSY and CDR2 as SAAADI. Unmatched junction bases numbered 2, after V lost 5 bases and J lost 5 bases. The CDR3 is made up of 13 amino acids. The DNA for the CDR3 is TGCGCCAGCAGTCGGACAGGGGGCAACGAGCAGTACTTC. It yields the protein CASSRTGGNEQYF.

This clonotype was counted ten times or more. This chain links TRBV30 with TRBJ1-2; a possible D gene is TRBD1 (6 bases). Germline V gene lookup returns CDR1 GTSNPN and CDR2 SVGIG (reference sequence). CDR3 length: 14 amino acids. V lost 3 bases, J lost 8 bases, and 19 bases lay in between. The CDR3 DNA reads TGTGCCTGGAGAAAATTAAGGGGGGCGCGAGGCTACACCTTC. Residues: CAWRKLRGARGYTF. Full variable domain (missing parts from reference TRBV30 and TRBJ1-2): SQTIHQWPATLVQPVGSPLSLECTVEGTSNPNLYWYRQAAGRGLQLLFYSVGIGQISSEVPQNLSASRPQDRQFILSSKKLLLSDSGFYLCAWRKLRGARGYTFGSGTRLTVV.

This clonotype was seen many times. The chain carries TRBV19 and TRBJ2-2; the D is unclear. There are 14 residues in the CDR3. CDR1 LNHDA and CDR2 SQIVND come from the germline V gene (reference sequence). The ends were cut back, 3 bases at V and 6 bases at J, with 11 bases in the middle. CDR3 sequence (DNA): TGTGCCAGTAGTATCGGCACTTGGGCCGGGGAGCTGTTTTTT. Its protein is CASSIGTWAGELFF. The full variable domain, completed using reference TRBV19 and TRBJ2-2, is DGGITQSPKYLFRKEGQNVTLSCEQNLNHDAMYWYRQDPGQGLRLIYYSQIVNDFQKGDIAEGYSVSREKKESFPLTVTSAQKNPTAFYLCASSIGTWAGELFFGEGSRLTVL.

This clonotype was observed a handful of times. V gene TRBV29-1 combines with J gene TRBJ2-5; TRBD2 matches 7 bases. This CDR3 region has 14 residues. CDR1 and CDR2 (germline): SQVTM, ANQGSEA. V trimming: 4 bases; J trimming: 5 bases; junction bases outside the gene matches: 10. In DNA form, the CDR3 reads TGCAGCGTTGGGTTGGGGGGGTCAGGGGAGACCCAGTACTTC. It codes for CSVGLGGSGETQYF.

In its sample, this clonotype was seen a few times. This sequence joins TRBV19 and TRBJ1-1, with TRBD1 matching 7 bases. The CDR3 runs 17 residues. The ends lost 4 bases at V and 5 bases at J; junction bases unmatched: 16. Germline CDR1 and CDR2: LNHDA and SQIVND (reference sequence). CDR3 sequence: CASSTHRGPFGGTEAFF. The CDR3 DNA reads TGTGCCAGTAGTACGCACAGGGGCCCCTTTGGGGGAACTGAAGCTTTCTTT.

The chain combines TRBV4-2 with TRBJ2-7; 8 nucleotides line up with TRBD2. This CDR3 comprises 15 residues. V dropped 0 bases and J dropped 3; count of bases not matched to a gene: 4. The germline gives CDR1 LGHNA, CDR2 YNFKEQ. Here the CDR3 DNA reads TGTGCCAGCAGCCAAGAACTAGCGGAGAGCTACGAGCAGTACTTC. Its protein product is CASSQELAESYEQYF.

Concerning this clonotype itself: A read error may be the cause here, since a much bigger clone is one base away. The chain is built from TRBV3-1 and TRBJ1-1, with D uncertain. The CDR3 has 11 amino acids. Per germline, CDR1 LGHDT and CDR2 YNNKEL (reference sequence). Trimming removed 0 bases from V and 8 bases from J, with 4 bases in between. The CDR3 spells CASSQDGEAFF. The CDR3 DNA is TGTGCCAGCAGCCAAGACGGGGAAGCTTTCTTT.